This T cell receptor (beta chain) was captured by sequencing in a study of vaccination and CD4 T cells after COVID-19. This clonotype is termed medium-sized. Its matching antigen is unknown. One end of the junction does not line up with germline, which may come from a read error. Sequenced with the Oncomine TCR Beta short-read assay was DNA taken from cultured CD4+ T cells. Genomic DNA was isolated from cultured CD4+ T cells. TCRdb passed the PCR reads through MiXCR, listing each CDR3 protein once. The sample consists of approximately 11,000 distinct CDR3 sequences, 28% of them appearing once. This CDR3 spans 9 amino acids. Germline V lookup: CDR1 DFQATT, CDR2 SNEGSKA (reference sequence). Stated treatment: approximately 11-day PBMC culture with coronavirus spike peptide pools or control peptides (ViraFEST assay). CD4+ T lymphocytes from the unexposed donor were collected before the COVID-19 pandemic (2011-2018).

The J gene is TRBJ1-1, the V gene TRBV20-1; TRBD1 might be the D (6 bases). This sequence was found in a human donor in good health. Sample: CD4+ T cells from blood, cultured in vitro. CDR3 DNA sequence: TGCAGTGCTGAGGGGGGCGTGGTCTTT. It encodes CSAEGGVVF.